The subject of this entry is one TCR beta chain. The record originates from a study of blood T cell repertoires in COVID-19. Study-wide context: Sites across the United States, Italy and Spain contributed samples from acute and convalescent COVID-19. Sources were T cells, B-cell-depleted T cells, or PBMCs; the material itself was cDNA or gDNA.

TCRdb's table, derived via immunoSEQ multiplex PCR, lists solely in-frame clones and lacks some. This sample has about 220,000 clones, with approximately 85% found just once. The CDR3 contains 14 residues. Germline V CDR1 and CDR2: SGDLS, YYNGEE. Trimming cost V 0 bases and J 7 bases, with 10 bases left between them. Sequencing was carried out using peripheral blood. The sequence derives from a man aged 50 to 60 who had recovered from COVID-19. The rearrangement links TRBV9 to TRBJ1-4; TRBD1 is a possible D gene (5 bases). The CDR3 loop reads CASSVAGGAEKLFF. DNA for the CDR3: TGTGCCAGCAGCGTAGCCGGGGGAGCTGAAAAACTGTTTTTT.